This paragraph reports one T cell receptor beta chain. Its antigen is currently not known. No base-level quality is on record; no much larger clone is a single base apart. The CDR3 regions of human TCRbeta chains were subjected to immunosequencing. In the original analysis: TCRs in the repertoires were matched against a reference library of SARS-CoV-2-specific TCRs that had been generated with the MIRA antigen-specificity platform. Breadth was defined as the fraction of unique TCRs that were SARS-CoV-2-associated, and depth was defined as the fraction of total T cells that were SARS-CoV-2-associated. Using the MIRA data, every spike-specific TCR was mapped to the spike region that the TCR reacted to and assigned to either a CD4 or a CD8 class. Log10-transformed breadth and depth values were compared by one-way ANOVA with Sidak's multiple comparisons tests. The immuneACCESS repertoire file appears here via TCRdb, limited to in-frame rearrangements. These files lack a portion of the clones; in checked studies, under half of the deficit traces to unresolved V genes, and the cause of the others is not known. That table furnishes V, J and clone size, whereas the DNA furnished D and trimming. This sample comprises fewer than 150,000 clones, approximately 90% of them detected only once. Clones ranked in the top ten supply approximately 8.8% of the sample.

This entry belongs to a study of T cell responses to AZD1222 COVID-19 vaccine (dated by TCRdb to the early 2020s). Some background on the complete study: A total of roughly 240 trial participants underwent TCR sequencing, of whom approximately 210 received two doses of AZD1222 and about 25 received two doses of the MenACWY control vaccine. Enrollment into the trials was organized by age into subgroups of 18-55, 56-69 and 70-plus years, and those subgroups contained roughly 160, 29 and 62 TCR-sequenced participants, respectively.

What this sample's time point label stands for: about 28 days (+/-7) after the second vaccine dose. AZD1222 recipients with second doses at about 4 weeks or about 12 weeks were pooled, because spike-specific TCR depth and breadth did not differ between schedules. Vaccinee samples came from UK trials COV001 and COV002, including a single-blind randomized controlled phase 2/3 trial of AZD1222 (ChAdOx1 nCoV-19) in healthy adults. For TCRbeta chain sequencing, PBMC samples from trial participants were taken at day 0 and at day 28 after the second dose. What the authors observed across the whole study: The 56-69-year group was small, and its depth increase did not reach significance, likely because of low power. Participants were mostly white British, with more females than males. The authors suggested clonal diversity may have been underestimated. The whole spike protein was spanned by vaccine-associated CD4 TCRs, and dominant responses were seen in regions 160-218 and 743-854. Nearly half of unique spike-specific TCRs reportedly recognized epitopes outside regions mutated in the B.1.351 and B.1.1.7 variants. Only six or seven AZD1222 recipients were SARS-CoV-2 seropositive at baseline, limiting conclusions about previously exposed vaccinees. Spike-specific TCR breadth and depth rose significantly after two AZD1222 doses compared with day 0 and with MenACWY recipients. Because no day 14 peak-response samples were available, repertoires were characterized only after the peak T cell response.

The germline V gene sets CDR1 to MNHEY and CDR2 to SVGAGI. V lost 4 bases and J lost 3 bases; the stretch between them is 6 bases long. The cysteine opens and the phenylalanine closes a CDR3 of 12 amino acids. Here the CDR3 DNA is all that survives: 36 bases in frame from base 1. The V and J segments used are TRBV6-5 and TRBJ1-1; the D gene is not confidently resolved. The sample here was peripheral blood, taken 28 days after the second AZD1222 dose. This receptor was identified in an adult who received the AZD1222 COVID-19 vaccine. The CDR3 amino acid sequence is: CASSSTHTEAFF. The bases read TGTGCCAGCAGTTCTACCCACACTGAAGCTTTCTTT.